Listed below are T cell receptor beta chains from one sample, sequenced in a study of blood T cell repertoires in COVID-19. The method was immunoSEQ multiplex PCR; TCRdb's version includes in-frame clones alone and lacks a portion of them. The table records approximately 200,000 clones, 88% of them present only once. The source material was peripheral blood. The source is a man aged 18 to 29 with active or convalescent COVID-19. CDR3s include the opening cysteine and the closing phenylalanine or tryptophan. The D gene is left open where the match is weak. Rows give clone size only sometimes, using once, few, many, or a class for an expanded clone.

V: TRBV3-1/TRBV3-2; D: TRBD2; J: TRBJ2-2; size: -; DNA: TGTGCCAGCAGGTGGAGCGGGAGCAACATCGGGGAGCTGTTTTTT; CDR3: CASRWSGSNIGELFF
V: TRBV6-2/TRBV6-3; D: TRBD1; J: TRBJ2-3; size: -; DNA: TGTGCCAGCAGTTCCTACAGGGGGGGCACAGATACGCAGTATTTT; CDR3: CASSSYRGGTDTQYF
V: TRBV30; D: TRBD2; J: TRBJ2-2; size: -; DNA: TGTGCCTGGATGTCTAGCGGGAGAATCACCGGGGAGCTGTTTTTT; CDR3: CAWMSSGRITGELFF
V: TRBV5-1; D: TRBD2; J: TRBJ2-2; size: -; DNA: TGCGCCAGCAGCTTGGCAGGGACTAGCGGGTCCGGGGAGCTGTTTTTT; CDR3: CASSLAGTSGSGELFF
V: TRBV4-1; D: TRBD2; J: TRBJ2-7; size: -; DNA: TGCGCCAGCAGCCACAGCCTAGCGGGAGGCGAGCAGTACTTC; CDR3: CASSHSLAGGEQYF
V: TRBV19; D: -; J: TRBJ1-5; size: -; DNA: TGTGCCAGTAGTACAGCCCAGGGAAATCAGCCCCAGCATTTT; CDR3: CASSTAQGNQPQHF
V: TRBV19; D: TRBD1; J: TRBJ1-2; size: -; DNA: TGTGCCAGTACCCGGACAGGGATAATCGGCTACACCTTC; CDR3: CASTRTGIIGYTF
V: TRBV6-6; D: TRBD1; J: TRBJ2-1; size: -; DNA: TGTGCCAGCAGGGACAGGGGGTCCTACAATGAGCAGTTCTTC; CDR3: CASRDRGSYNEQFF
V: TRBV7-9; D: TRBD1; J: TRBJ2-7; size: -; DNA: TGTGCCAGCAGCTTAGCTGGACAGGGTCCCTACGAGCAGTACTTC; CDR3: CASSLAGQGPYEQYF
V: TRBV29-1; D: -; J: TRBJ2-3; size: -; DNA: TGCAGCGTTCGGCTAGCATCAGATACGCAGTATTTT; CDR3: CSVRLASDTQYF
V: TRBV10-3; D: -; J: TRBJ1-1; size: -; DNA: TGTGCCATCAGCTGGAACACTGAAGCTTTCTTT; CDR3: CAISWNTEAFF
V: TRBV30; D: -; J: TRBJ1-3; size: few; DNA: TGTGCCTGGAGTGAGGGAAGAGGGGGAAACACCATATATTTT; CDR3: CAWSEGRGGNTIYF
V: TRBV28; D: TRBD2; J: TRBJ2-7; size: -; DNA: TGTGCCAGCAGTTTTGCGGGAGTGGACCACGAGCAGTACTTC; CDR3: CASSFAGVDHEQYF
V: TRBV3-1/TRBV3-2; D: -; J: TRBJ1-3; size: -; DNA: TGTGCCAGCAGCACTACAGGAGAGGGAAACACCATATATTTT; CDR3: CASSTTGEGNTIYF
V: TRBV19; D: -; J: TRBJ1-4; size: -; DNA: TGTGCCAGTAGTCCATTCTATGCAACTAATGAAAAACTGTTTTTT; CDR3: CASSPFYATNEKLFF
V: TRBV5-1; D: -; J: TRBJ1-2; size: few; DNA: TGCGCCAGCAGCCCCGGGAGTCTTACTAACTATGGCTACACCTTC; CDR3: CASSPGSLTNYGYTF
V: TRBV12-1; D: -; J: TRBJ1-5; size: -; DNA: TGTGCCAGCATCCTTTATCAGCCCCAGCATTTT; CDR3: CASILYQPQHF
V: TRBV29-1; D: TRBD2; J: TRBJ2-1; size: -; DNA: TGCAGCGTTGAGCGGGAGACCTCATACAATGAGCAGTTCTTC; CDR3: CSVERETSYNEQFF
V: TRBV3-1/TRBV3-2; D: TRBD1; J: TRBJ2-3; size: -; DNA: TGTGCCAGCAGTCCCGATTTCACGAACGTAGGGGGCGCTGGTTCCGATACGCAGTATTTT; CDR3: CASSPDFTNVGGAGSDTQYF
V: TRBV21-1; D: -; J: TRBJ2-7; size: -; DNA: TGTGCCAGAGAGAAACCGGGACAGGAAATCTACGAGCAGTACTTC; CDR3: CAREKPGQEIYEQYF
V: TRBV5-1; D: -; J: TRBJ2-1; size: -; DNA: TGCGCCAGCAGCCCGGGTCCAACGGGCTCCTACAATGAGCAGTTCTTC; CDR3: CASSPGPTGSYNEQFF